What follows describes a single T cell receptor beta chain. Its antigen has not been determined. Base qualities were left out, and no much larger clone turns up one base away. The data originate from a study of blood T cell repertoires in COVID-19 (TCRdb year 2020). In the study overall: Samples from collaborators originated in the United States, Italy and Spain and spanned both the acute and convalescent phases of COVID-19. The sample metadata nearly always contained a de-identified subject ID, COVID-19 status, age in years and sex. The material from the prospective study consisted of cDNA or gDNA derived from T cells, B-cell-depleted T cells, or PBMCs. The repertoires were made available in a free public database intended to serve as a resource for research on the immune response to SARS-CoV-2. The samples were drawn from the first 160 participants of the ongoing ImmuneRACE study and from roughly 1,300 subjects provided by 6 global collaborators. Subjects who had been exposed to COVID-19, were actively infected with it, or had recovered from it provided the deeply sampled blood TCRbeta repertoires that made up the dataset. Where available, HLA class I and class II types were taken from metadata supplied by the sample provider and were not determined by assay-based typing. Overall study results and their limits: Clinical and demographic metadata were provided uncurated, with the amount varying by source and participant.

V sheds 2 bases and J sheds 0 bases, leaving 7 bases between their ends. Counted from cysteine to phenylalanine, this CDR3 has 14 amino acids. CDR3 DNA is the only sequence kept; it has 42 bases, read in frame from the first base. For CDR1 and CDR2, the germline V gene lists MNHEY and SVGAGI. TCRbeta CDR3 regions were amplified from genomic DNA using the immunoSEQ Assay, a bias-controlled multiplex PCR. Under the source paper's analysis protocol: The number of nucleated cells in each sample was estimated from the amplification of reference gene primers within the assay. To quantify the absolute abundance of each unique TCRbeta CDR3 rearrangement, sequence reads were collapsed and filtered. For each sample, productive Simpson clonality was calculated by taking the square root of Simpson's diversity index across productive rearrangements. Not all clones reach the TCRdb copy of this immuneACCESS table, which keeps in-frame sequences only. Checked studies attribute under half of the gap to unresolved V genes and leave the rest unexplained. V and J calls and clone size are as listed in that table; D and trimming were resolved from the DNA. For this sample there are approximately 240,000 clones; roughly 80% appear just once. The ten top clones hold approximately 1.3% of the sample.

Participants in the prospective study were aged roughly 18 to 100 years, lived in some 24 United States geographic areas, and enrolled through a virtual design. To assign participants to cohorts, the prospective study relied on clinical history that participants themselves reported in a screening survey and a study questionnaire. In the prospective study, mobile phlebotomists collected whole blood, serum and a nasopharyngeal or oropharyngeal swab from each participant. Prospective study participants could optionally give additional blood draws and questionnaires over a roughly two-month period. Blood samples from the prospective study were shipped frozen or at room temperature prior to DNA extraction.

The rearranged chain carries TRBV6-5 and TRBJ1-2; the D gene is perhaps TRBD1, on 5 matching bases. The receptor was derived from a woman aged 40 to 55 with acute COVID-19. The sample was PBMCs or T cells enriched from blood (not recorded which). The bases read TGTGCCAGCAGTTACAGGGGTGCTAACTATGGCTACACCTTC. This yields the protein CASSYRGANYGYTF.